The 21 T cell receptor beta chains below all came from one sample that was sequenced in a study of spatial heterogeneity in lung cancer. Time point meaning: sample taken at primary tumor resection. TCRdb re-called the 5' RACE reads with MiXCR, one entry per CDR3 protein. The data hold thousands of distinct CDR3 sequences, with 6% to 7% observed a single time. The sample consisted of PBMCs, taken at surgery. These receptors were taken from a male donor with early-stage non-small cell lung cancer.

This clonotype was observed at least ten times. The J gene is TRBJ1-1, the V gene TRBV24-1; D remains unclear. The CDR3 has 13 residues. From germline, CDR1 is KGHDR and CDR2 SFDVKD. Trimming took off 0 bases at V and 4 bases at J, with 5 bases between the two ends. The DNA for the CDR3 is TGTGCCACCAGTGATTTGAGGGTCACTGAAGCTTTCTTT. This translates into CATSDLRVTEAFF.

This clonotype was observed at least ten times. The CDR3, as DNA: TGTGCCAGCAGTCCCTCCGGGGGGGCTCGAGATACGCAGTATTTT. Its protein is CASSPSGGARDTQYF. The chain recombines TRBV28 with TRBJ2-3, with 8 bases identical to TRBD2. Trimming removed 5 bases from V and 5 bases from J; junction bases left unmatched: 9. Germline lookup yields CDR1 MDHEN and CDR2 SYDVKM. This CDR3 has 15 amino acids.

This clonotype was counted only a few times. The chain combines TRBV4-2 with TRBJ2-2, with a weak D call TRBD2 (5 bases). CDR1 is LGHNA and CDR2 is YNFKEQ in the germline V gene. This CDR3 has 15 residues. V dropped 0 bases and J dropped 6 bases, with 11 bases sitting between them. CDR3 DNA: TGTGCCAGCAGCCAAGACGTCGTGGGAGCCGGGGAGCTGTTTTTT. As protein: CASSQDVVGAGELFF.

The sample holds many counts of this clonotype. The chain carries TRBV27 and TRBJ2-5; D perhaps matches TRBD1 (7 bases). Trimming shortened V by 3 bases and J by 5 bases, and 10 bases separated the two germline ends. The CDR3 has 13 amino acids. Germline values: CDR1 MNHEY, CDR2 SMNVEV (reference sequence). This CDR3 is CASSLTGRETQYF. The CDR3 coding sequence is TGTGCCAGCAGTTTGACAGGGAGGGAGACCCAGTACTTC.

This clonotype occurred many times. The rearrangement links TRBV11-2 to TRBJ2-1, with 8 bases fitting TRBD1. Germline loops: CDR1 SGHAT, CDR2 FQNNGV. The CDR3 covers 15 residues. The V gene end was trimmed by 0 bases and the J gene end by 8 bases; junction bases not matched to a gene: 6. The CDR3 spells CASSLDSQGVDEQFF. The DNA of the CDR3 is TGTGCCAGCAGCTTAGATTCACAGGGGGTCGATGAGCAGTTCTTC.

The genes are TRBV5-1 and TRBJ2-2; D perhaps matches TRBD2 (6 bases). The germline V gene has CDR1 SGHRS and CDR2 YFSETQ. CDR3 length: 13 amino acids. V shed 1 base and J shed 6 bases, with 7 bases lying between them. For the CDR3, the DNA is TGCGCCAGCAGCTTGCCGGGGGCCGGGGAGCTGTTTTTT. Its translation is CASSLPGAGELFF.

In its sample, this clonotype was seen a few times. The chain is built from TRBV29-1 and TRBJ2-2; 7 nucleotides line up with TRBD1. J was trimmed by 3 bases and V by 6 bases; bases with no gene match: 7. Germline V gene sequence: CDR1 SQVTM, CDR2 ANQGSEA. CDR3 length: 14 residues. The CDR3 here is CSVTTGVDTGELFF. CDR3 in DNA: TGCAGCGTGACCACAGGGGTAGACACCGGGGAGCTGTTTTTT.

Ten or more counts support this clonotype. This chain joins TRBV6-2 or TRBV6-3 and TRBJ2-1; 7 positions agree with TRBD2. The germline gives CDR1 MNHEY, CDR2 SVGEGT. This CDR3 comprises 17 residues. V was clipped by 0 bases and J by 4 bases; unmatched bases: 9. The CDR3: CASSYSPPSGLYNEQFF. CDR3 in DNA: TGTGCCAGCAGTTACTCCCCCCCTAGCGGCTTATACAATGAGCAGTTCTTC.

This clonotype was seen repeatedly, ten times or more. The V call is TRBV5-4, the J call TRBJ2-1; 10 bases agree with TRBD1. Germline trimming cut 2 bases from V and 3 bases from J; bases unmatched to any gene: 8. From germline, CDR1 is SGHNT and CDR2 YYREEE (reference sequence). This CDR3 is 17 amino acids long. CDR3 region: CASSFRDRGFIYNEQFF. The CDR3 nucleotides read TGTGCCAGCAGCTTCCGGGACAGGGGTTTTATCTACAATGAGCAGTTCTTC.

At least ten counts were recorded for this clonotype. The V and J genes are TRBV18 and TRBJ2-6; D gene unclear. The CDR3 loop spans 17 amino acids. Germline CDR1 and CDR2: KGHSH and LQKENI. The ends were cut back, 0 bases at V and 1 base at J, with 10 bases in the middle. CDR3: CASSPPASCSGANVLTF. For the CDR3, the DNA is TGTGCCAGCTCACCACCGGCCTCGTGTTCTGGGGCCAACGTCCTGACTTTC.

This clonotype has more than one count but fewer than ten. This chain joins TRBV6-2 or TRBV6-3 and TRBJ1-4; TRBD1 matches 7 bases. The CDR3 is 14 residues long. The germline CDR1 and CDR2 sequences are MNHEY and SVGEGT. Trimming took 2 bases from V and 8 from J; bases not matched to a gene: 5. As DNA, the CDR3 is TGTGCCAGCAGTTACGGACAGGTGGGGGAAAAACTGTTTTTT. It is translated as CASSYGQVGEKLFF.

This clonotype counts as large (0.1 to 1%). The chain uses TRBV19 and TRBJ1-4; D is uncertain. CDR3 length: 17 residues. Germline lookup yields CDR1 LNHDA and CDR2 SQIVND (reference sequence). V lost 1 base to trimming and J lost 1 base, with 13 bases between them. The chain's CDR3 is CASSIVGTFETNEKLFF. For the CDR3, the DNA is TGTGCCAGTAGTATAGTCGGCACCTTCGAAACTAATGAAAAACTGTTTTTT.

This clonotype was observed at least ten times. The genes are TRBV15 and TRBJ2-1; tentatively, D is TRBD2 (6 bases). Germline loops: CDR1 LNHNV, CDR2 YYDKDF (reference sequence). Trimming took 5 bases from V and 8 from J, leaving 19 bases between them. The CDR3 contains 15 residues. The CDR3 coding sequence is TGTGCCACCAGCGGCACCCACACTAGCAGCGATGAGCAGTTCTTC. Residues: CATSGTHTSSDEQFF.

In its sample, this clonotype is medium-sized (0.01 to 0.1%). CDR3 sequence: CASRGDTSSYNEQFF. CDR3 in DNA: TGTGCCAGCCGAGGTGACACGAGCTCCTACAATGAGCAGTTCTTC. The V call is TRBV19, the J call TRBJ2-1; unclear D gene. This CDR3 comprises 15 residues. V gave up 9 bases and J gave up 0 bases, with 15 bases separating them. Germline lookup yields CDR1 LNHDA and CDR2 SQIVND (reference sequence).

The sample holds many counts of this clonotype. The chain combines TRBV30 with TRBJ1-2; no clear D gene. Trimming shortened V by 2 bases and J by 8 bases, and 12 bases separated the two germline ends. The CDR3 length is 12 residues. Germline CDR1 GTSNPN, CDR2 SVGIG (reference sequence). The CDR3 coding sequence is TGTGCCTGGAGTTCCTCTATAGGAGGCTACACCTTC. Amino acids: CAWSSSIGGYTF.

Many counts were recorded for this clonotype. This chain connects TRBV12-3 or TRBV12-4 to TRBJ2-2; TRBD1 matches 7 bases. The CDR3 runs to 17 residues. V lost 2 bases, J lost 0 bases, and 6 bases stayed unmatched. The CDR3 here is CASSLYGQAANTGELFF. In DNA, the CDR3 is TGTGCCAGCAGTTTATATGGACAGGCCGCGAACACCGGGGAGCTGTTTTTT.

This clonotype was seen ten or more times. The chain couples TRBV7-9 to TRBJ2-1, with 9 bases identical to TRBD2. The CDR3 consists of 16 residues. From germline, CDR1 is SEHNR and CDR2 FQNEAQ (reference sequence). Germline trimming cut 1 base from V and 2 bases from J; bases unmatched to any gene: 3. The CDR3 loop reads CASSLGAGGTYNEQFF. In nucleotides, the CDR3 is TGTGCCAGCAGCTTAGGGGCGGGAGGGACCTACAATGAGCAGTTCTTC.

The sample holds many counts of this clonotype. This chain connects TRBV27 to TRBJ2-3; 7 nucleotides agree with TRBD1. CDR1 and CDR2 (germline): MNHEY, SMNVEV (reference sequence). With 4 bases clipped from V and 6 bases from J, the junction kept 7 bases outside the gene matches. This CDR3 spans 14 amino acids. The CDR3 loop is CASSSATGVDTQYF. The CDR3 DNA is TGTGCCAGCAGTTCTGCCACAGGGGTGGATACGCAGTATTTT.

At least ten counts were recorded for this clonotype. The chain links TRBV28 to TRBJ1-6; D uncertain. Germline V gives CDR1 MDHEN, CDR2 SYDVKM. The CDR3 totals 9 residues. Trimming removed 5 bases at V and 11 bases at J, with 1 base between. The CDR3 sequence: CASSPPLHF. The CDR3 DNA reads TGTGCCAGCAGTCCACCCCTCCACTTT.

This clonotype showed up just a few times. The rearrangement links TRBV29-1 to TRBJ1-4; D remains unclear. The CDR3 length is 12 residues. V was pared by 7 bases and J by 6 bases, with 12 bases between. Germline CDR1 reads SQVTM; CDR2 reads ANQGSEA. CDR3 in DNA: TGCAGCGCTTCGAGGGATTATGAAAAACTGTTTTTT. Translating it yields CSASRDYEKLFF. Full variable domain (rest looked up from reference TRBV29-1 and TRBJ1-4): SAVISQKPSRDICQRGTSLTIQCQVDSQVTMMFWYRQQPGQSLTLIATANQGSEATYESGFVIDKFPISRPNLTFSTLTVSNMSPEDSSIYLCSASRDYEKLFFGSGTQLSVL.

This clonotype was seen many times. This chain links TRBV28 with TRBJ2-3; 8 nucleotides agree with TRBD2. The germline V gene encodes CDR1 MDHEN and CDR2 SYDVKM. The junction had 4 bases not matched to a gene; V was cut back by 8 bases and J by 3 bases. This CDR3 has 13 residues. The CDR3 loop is CASLGGGTDTQYF. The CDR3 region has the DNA TGTGCCAGCCTGGGCGGGGGGACAGATACGCAGTATTTT.